The 26 T cell receptor beta chains in this list originate from one sample, sequenced in a study of T-cell memory formation after mild COVID-19. TCRdb recomputed calls from the 5' RACE reads with MiXCR, one row per CDR3 protein. The sample shows 170,000 or so distinct CDR3 sequences, roughly 28% of them seen only once. The source material was PBMCs or a T cell subset sorted from them (not recorded which). The receptor source for this set is an adult woman who had mild COVID-19 (a few samples of this study predate the infection). Cell type and time point are not known.

The chain combines TRBV6-5 with TRBJ1-1; TRBD1 matches at 8 bases. This CDR3 has 16 amino acids. CDR1 MNHEY and CDR2 SVGAGI come from the germline V gene. With 2 bases clipped from V and 1 base from J, the junction kept 6 bases outside the gene matches. The CDR3, as DNA: TGTGCCAGCAGTTACACGATCGGGACAGGGAACACTGAAGCTTTCTTT. Its protein product is CASSYTIGTGNTEAFF.

This clonotype was seen more than once but under ten times. CDR3 sequence reads: CSVGFPWLPTGELFF. DNA of the CDR3: TGCAGCGTTGGTTTCCCTTGGCTTCCCACCGGGGAGCTGTTTTTT. The J gene is TRBJ2-2, the V gene TRBV29-1; D not certain. Trimming took 4 bases from V and 4 from J, leaving 16 bases between them. The CDR3 totals 15 residues. In germline, CDR1 is SQVTM, CDR2 ANQGSEA.

This rearrangement joins TRBV28 to TRBJ1-2; 8 nucleotides agree with TRBD1. V gave up 5 bases and J gave up 8 bases; unmatched junction bases: 7. Germline V gives CDR1 MDHEN, CDR2 SYDVKM. The CDR3 contains 13 residues. The CDR3 protein is CASSRTGIEGYTF. CDR3 DNA: TGTGCCAGCAGTCGGACAGGGATCGAAGGCTACACCTTC.

In its sample, this clonotype was seen a few times. The V and J genes are TRBV5-1 and TRBJ2-2; TRBD2 is a possible D gene (5 bases). Trimming removed 3 bases from V and 0 bases from J, with 9 bases in between. From germline, CDR1 is SGHRS and CDR2 YFSETQ. The CDR3 spans 15 residues. CDR3 nucleotide sequence: TGCGCCAGCAGCTCGGGGTCTGCGAACACCGGGGAGCTGTTTTTT. This codes for CASSSGSANTGELFF.

The chain links TRBV2 to TRBJ2-4, with 10 bases fitting TRBD1. V was clipped by 6 bases and J by 15 bases; unmatched bases: 11. The CDR3 sequence is 13 residues long. Germline values: CDR1 SNHLY, CDR2 FYNNEI. The CDR3 sequence is CASRRDRGSSGYF. The CDR3 region has the DNA TGTGCCAGCAGACGGGACAGGGGCTCCTCCGGGTACTTC.

The chain links TRBV14 to TRBJ2-3, with 12 bases fitting TRBD2. Germline lookup yields CDR1 SGHDN and CDR2 FVKESK. CDR3 length: 21 amino acids. V was clipped by 0 bases and J by 2 bases; unmatched bases: 15. The CDR3, as DNA: TGTGCCAGCAGCCAAGACCAGCTAGCGGGGGGGCCCTCGGGGAACACAGATACGCAGTATTTT. It specifies CASSQDQLAGGPSGNTDTQYF.

The V call is TRBV7-2, the J call TRBJ2-5; tentatively, D is TRBD2 (5 bases). Germline CDR1 SGHTA, CDR2 FQGNSA. Trimming shortened V by 4 bases and J by 4 bases, and 13 bases separated the two germline ends. The CDR3 has 14 residues. CDR3 sequence (DNA): TGTGCCAGCAGCTCGTGGGGTAGCGTAGAGACCCAGTACTTC. Amino acid sequence: CASSSWGSVETQYF.

V usage is TRBV12-3 or TRBV12-4 and J usage is TRBJ2-2; 8 nucleotides align to TRBD1. J gave up 12 bases and V 6 bases, and 12 bases lay outside the gene matches. The CDR3 consists of 14 residues. CDR3 region: CASSRNSGGVKLFF. The CDR3 DNA reads as TGTGCCAGCAGCCGGAATTCAGGGGGCGTAAAGCTGTTTTTT.

The chain employs TRBV7-3 and TRBJ2-1, with D perhaps TRBD2 (6 bases). Trimming left V 4 bases short and J 0 bases short, with 13 bases between. Germline assignment: CDR1 SGHTA and CDR2 FQGTGA. The CDR3 covers 16 residues. The CDR3: CASSSSWGVSYNEQFF. The CDR3 DNA is TGTGCCAGCAGCTCTTCCTGGGGGGTCTCCTACAATGAGCAGTTCTTC.

The chain has TRBV7-2 and TRBJ1-2, with a tentative D call TRBD1 (6 bases). The CDR3 length is 15 residues. In germline, CDR1 is SGHTA, CDR2 FQGNSA. V shed 1 base and J shed 3 bases, with 12 bases lying between them. The CDR3: CASSLVKTGDYGYTF. The CDR3, as DNA: TGTGCCAGCAGCTTAGTAAAGACAGGCGACTATGGCTACACCTTC.

This clonotype was detected a few times. The chain links TRBV5-8 to TRBJ2-7, with D possibly called TRBD1 or TRBD2 (5 bases each). Trimming removed 6 bases from V and 6 bases from J, with 22 bases in between. The germline CDR1 and CDR2 sequences are SGHTS and YDEGEE. The CDR3 is 15 residues long. The CDR3 DNA sequence: TGTGCCAGCATTCCAGTAGGCCCCGGGGCATCCGAGCAGTACTTC. It codes for CASIPVGPGASEQYF. The full variable domain, with the rest looked up from reference TRBV5-8 and TRBJ2-7, is EAGVTQSPTHLIKTRGQQATLRCSPISGHTSVYWYQQALGLGLQFLLWYDEGEERNRGNFPPRFSGRQFPNYSSELNVNALELEDSALYLCASIPVGPGASEQYFGPGTRLTVT.

The rearrangement uses TRBV18 and TRBJ2-3; 7 bases map to TRBD1. The V gene end was trimmed by 2 bases and the J gene end by 2 bases; junction bases not matched to a gene: 4. This CDR3 contains 15 residues. Germline V gene sequence: CDR1 KGHSH, CDR2 LQKENI. The CDR3 sequence is CASSPWDSSTDTQYF. CDR3 sequence (DNA): TGTGCCAGCTCACCATGGGACAGCTCCACAGATACGCAGTATTTT.

This clonotype showed up just a few times. The chain uses TRBV5-1 and TRBJ2-7, with 9 bases fitting TRBD1. This CDR3 has 14 amino acids. V shed 2 bases and J 2 bases; nucleotides not matched to a gene: 2. Germline lookup yields CDR1 SGHRS and CDR2 YFSETQ. In DNA form, the CDR3 reads TGCGCCAGCAGCTTACAGGGGGCCCCCTACGAGCAGTACTTC. This translates into CASSLQGAPYEQYF.

The chain links TRBV28 to TRBJ2-7; tentatively, D is TRBD1 (5 bases). This CDR3 is 17 amino acids long. Trimming removed 4 bases at V and 6 bases at J, with 25 bases between. Germline CDR1 reads MDHEN; CDR2 reads SYDVKM. DNA of the CDR3: TGTGCCAGCAGTTCACCTCACCTACAGGCCTTGGGCCGCGAGCAGTACTTC. Protein sequence: CASSSPHLQALGREQYF.

Here the CDR3 reads CASSQSGQASYGYTF. For the CDR3, the DNA is TGTGCCAGCAGCCAATCGGGACAGGCCTCCTATGGCTACACCTTC. This chain connects TRBV7-9 to TRBJ1-2; 8 positions match TRBD1. The V and J ends lost 5 bases and 4 bases, in that order; junction bases with no gene match: 9. The CDR3 length is 15 residues. The germline V gene has CDR1 SEHNR and CDR2 FQNEAQ (reference sequence).

The genes are TRBV15 and TRBJ1-5; D gene ambiguous. The germline V gene encodes CDR1 LNHNV and CDR2 YYDKDF (reference sequence). V was cut by 0 bases and J by 0 bases, with 3 bases left in between. There are 14 residues in the CDR3. CDR3 coding DNA: TGTGCCACCAGCAGAGATCATAGCAATCAGCCCCAGCATTTT. This gives the protein CATSRDHSNQPQHF.

This clonotype was seen a few times. This chain uses TRBV12-3 or TRBV12-4 with TRBJ2-1, with D possibly being TRBD2 (7 bases). The CDR3 consists of 15 residues. V was cut by 1 base and J by 4 bases, with 11 bases left in between. The CDR3 DNA reads as TGTGCCAGCAGTTTAGGGGGGGGGACATACAATGAGCAGTTCTTC. Translated: CASSLGGGTYNEQFF.

This rearrangement joins TRBV2 to TRBJ2-2; tentative D call: TRBD1 (7 bases). The germline gives CDR1 SNHLY, CDR2 FYNNEI. V gave up 4 bases and J gave up 5 bases, with 17 bases separating them. The CDR3 consists of 16 residues. DNA for the CDR3: TGTGCCAGCAGTGTGGAGGGGGCGGTCAGTACCGGGGAGCTGTTTTTT. Translated: CASSVEGAVSTGELFF.

V usage is TRBV27 and J usage is TRBJ1-1; D ambiguous. The germline V and J ends were trimmed by 6 bases and 1 base, with 15 bases remaining between them. The CDR3 is 15 amino acids. The V gene's germline CDR1 is MNHEY and CDR2 SMNVEV (reference sequence). CDR3 bases: TGTGCCAGCAGATTGGCAGGCGTAGGGAACACTGAAGCTTTCTTT. It specifies CASRLAGVGNTEAFF.

The chain uses TRBV12-5 and TRBJ2-7; D ambiguous. Per germline, CDR1 LGHNT and CDR2 FRNRAP. The CDR3 consists of 12 residues. Trimming removed 6 bases from V and 3 bases from J, with 9 bases in between. In DNA form, the CDR3 reads TGTGCTAGTGGACCCCATATCTACGAGCAGTACTTC. Its protein is CASGPHIYEQYF.

This chain uses TRBV5-6 with TRBJ1-6; D is undetermined. The ends were cut back, 2 bases at V and 5 bases at J, with 14 bases in the middle. The CDR3 sequence is 16 residues long. Germline-derived CDR1 and CDR2 are SGHDT and YYEEEE. CDR3 DNA sequence: TGTGCCAGCAGCTTTGGAGGACTCTGGGATAATTCACCCCTCCACTTT. Translated, it gives CASSFGGLWDNSPLHF.

This clonotype came up a few times. This chain links TRBV27 with TRBJ1-2, with D maybe TRBD1 (6 bases). The V gene lost 5 bases and the J gene lost 5 bases, with 15 bases spanning the gap. This CDR3 has 14 residues. Germline CDR1 MNHEY, CDR2 SMNVEV (reference sequence). The CDR3: CASSPQGSAYGYTF. The DNA of the CDR3 is TGTGCCAGCAGTCCTCAGGGGTCGGCATATGGCTACACCTTC.

V usage is TRBV5-1 and J usage is TRBJ2-2; D not resolved. Trimming removed 4 bases from V and 7 bases from J, with 14 bases in between. The length of the CDR3 is 14 residues. CDR1 and CDR2 from the germline V gene are SGHRS and YFSETQ. This CDR3 is CASSAQSLGGELFF. As DNA, the CDR3 is TGCGCCAGCAGCGCCCAGAGTCTAGGCGGGGAGCTGTTTTTT.

The chain uses TRBV7-3 and TRBJ2-3; TRBD2 is a possible D gene (6 bases). CDR3 size: 14 residues. V was cut by 0 bases and J by 8 bases, with 12 bases left in between. Germline V gives CDR1 SGHTA, CDR2 FQGTGA. Here the CDR3 DNA reads TGTGCCAGCAGCTTAACCGCCGGGGGTGGTACGCAGTATTTT. It translates to CASSLTAGGGTQYF.

This clonotype was observed a few times. The genes are TRBV15 and TRBJ2-5; 7 positions match TRBD1. There are 14 residues in the CDR3. Losses at the gene ends were 0 bases for V and 4 bases for J; bases not matched to a gene: 2. CDR1 and CDR2 from the germline V gene are LNHNV and YYDKDF (reference sequence). CDR3: CATSRDRQGETQYF. The CDR3 DNA follows: TGTGCCACCAGCAGAGATCGACAGGGAGAGACCCAGTACTTC.

The chain is built from TRBV29-1 and TRBJ1-2; 9 bases align to TRBD1. From germline, CDR1 is SQVTM and CDR2 ANQGSEA. CDR3 length: 16 amino acids. With V trimmed by 6 bases and J by 4 bases, 15 bases remained unmatched. DNA of the CDR3: TGCAGCGTGAGGGACAGGGAAAAGGGGGTCTTCTATGGCTACACCTTC. Encoded protein: CSVRDREKGVFYGYTF.